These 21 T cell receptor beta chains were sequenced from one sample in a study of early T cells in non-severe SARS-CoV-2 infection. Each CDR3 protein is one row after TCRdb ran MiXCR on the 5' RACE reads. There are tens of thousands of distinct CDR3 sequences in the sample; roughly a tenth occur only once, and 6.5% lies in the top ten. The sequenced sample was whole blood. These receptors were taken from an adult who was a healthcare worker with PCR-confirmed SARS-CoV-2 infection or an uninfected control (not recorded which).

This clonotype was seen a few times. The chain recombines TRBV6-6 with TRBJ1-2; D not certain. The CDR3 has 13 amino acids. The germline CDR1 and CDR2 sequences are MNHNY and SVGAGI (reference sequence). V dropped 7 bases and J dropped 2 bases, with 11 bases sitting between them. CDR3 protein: CASTSAPNYGYTF. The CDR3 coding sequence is TGTGCCAGCACTTCGGCACCCAACTATGGCTACACCTTC.

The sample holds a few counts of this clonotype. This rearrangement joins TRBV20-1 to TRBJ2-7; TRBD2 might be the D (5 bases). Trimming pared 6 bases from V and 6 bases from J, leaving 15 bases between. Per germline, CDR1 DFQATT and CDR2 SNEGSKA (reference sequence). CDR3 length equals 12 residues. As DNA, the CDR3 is TGCAGTGCCCCCCGATCAACTAGCGAGCAGTACTTC. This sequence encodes CSAPRSTSEQYF.

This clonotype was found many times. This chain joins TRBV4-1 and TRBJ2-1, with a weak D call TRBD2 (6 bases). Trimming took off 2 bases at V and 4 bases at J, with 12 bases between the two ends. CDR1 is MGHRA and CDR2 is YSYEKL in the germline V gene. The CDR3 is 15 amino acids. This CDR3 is CASSQRWGVYNEQFF. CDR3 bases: TGCGCCAGCAGCCAACGGTGGGGGGTTTACAATGAGCAGTTCTTC.

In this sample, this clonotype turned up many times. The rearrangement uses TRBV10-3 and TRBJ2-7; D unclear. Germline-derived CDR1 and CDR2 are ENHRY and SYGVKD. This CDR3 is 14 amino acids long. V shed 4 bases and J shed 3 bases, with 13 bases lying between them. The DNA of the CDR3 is TGTGCCATCAGTGGTCAGGAAATAGGCTACGAGCAGTACTTC. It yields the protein CAISGQEIGYEQYF.

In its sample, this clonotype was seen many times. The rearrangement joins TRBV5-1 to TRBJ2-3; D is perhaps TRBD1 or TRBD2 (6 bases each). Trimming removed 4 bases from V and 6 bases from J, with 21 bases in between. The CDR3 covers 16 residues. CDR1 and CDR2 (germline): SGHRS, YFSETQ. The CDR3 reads CASSPGHRVGGDTQYF. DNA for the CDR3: TGCGCCAGCAGCCCGGGCCACAGGGTTGGAGGGGATACGCAGTATTTT.

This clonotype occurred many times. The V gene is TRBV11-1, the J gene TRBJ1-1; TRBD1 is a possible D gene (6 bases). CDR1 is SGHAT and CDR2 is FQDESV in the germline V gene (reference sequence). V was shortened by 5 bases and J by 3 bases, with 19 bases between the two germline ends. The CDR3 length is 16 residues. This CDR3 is CASSRGRGAYDTEAFF. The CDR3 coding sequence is TGTGCCAGCAGCCGCGGAAGGGGGGCGTACGACACTGAAGCTTTCTTT.

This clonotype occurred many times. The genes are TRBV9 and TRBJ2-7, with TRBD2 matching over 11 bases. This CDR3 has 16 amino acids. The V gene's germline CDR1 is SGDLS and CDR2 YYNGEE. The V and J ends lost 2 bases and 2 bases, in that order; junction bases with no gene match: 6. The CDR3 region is CASSVGGTSGTYEQYF. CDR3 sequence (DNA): TGTGCCAGCAGCGTGGGGGGGACTAGCGGTACCTACGAGCAGTACTTC.

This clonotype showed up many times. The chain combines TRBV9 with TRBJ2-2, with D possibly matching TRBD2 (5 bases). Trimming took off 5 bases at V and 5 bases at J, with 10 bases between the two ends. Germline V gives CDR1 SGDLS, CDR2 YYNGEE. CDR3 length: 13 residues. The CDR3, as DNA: TGTGCCAGCAGTACCCGGAGGACCGGGGAGCTGTTTTTT. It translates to CASSTRRTGELFF.

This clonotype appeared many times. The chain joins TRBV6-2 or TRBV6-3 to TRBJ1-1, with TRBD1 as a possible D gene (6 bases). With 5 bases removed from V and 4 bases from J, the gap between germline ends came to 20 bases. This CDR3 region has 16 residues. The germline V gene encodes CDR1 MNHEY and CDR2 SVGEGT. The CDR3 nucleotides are TGTGCCAGCAGTACTCACCAGGGGACCCTAATCACTGAAGCTTTCTTT. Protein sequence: CASSTHQGTLITEAFF.

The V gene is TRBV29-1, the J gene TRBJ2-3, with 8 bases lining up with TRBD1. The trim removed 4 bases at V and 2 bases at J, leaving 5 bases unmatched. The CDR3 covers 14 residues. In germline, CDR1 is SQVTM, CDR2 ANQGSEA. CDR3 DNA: TGCAGCGTTGGGACAGGGCCCAACACAGATACGCAGTATTTT. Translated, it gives CSVGTGPNTDTQYF.

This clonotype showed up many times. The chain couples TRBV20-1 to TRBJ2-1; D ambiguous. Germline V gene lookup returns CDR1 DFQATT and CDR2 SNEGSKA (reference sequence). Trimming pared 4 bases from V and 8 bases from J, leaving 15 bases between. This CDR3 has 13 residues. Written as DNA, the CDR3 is TGCAGTGCTACCAAGACCGAAACGGATGAGCAGTTCTTC. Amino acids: CSATKTETDEQFF.

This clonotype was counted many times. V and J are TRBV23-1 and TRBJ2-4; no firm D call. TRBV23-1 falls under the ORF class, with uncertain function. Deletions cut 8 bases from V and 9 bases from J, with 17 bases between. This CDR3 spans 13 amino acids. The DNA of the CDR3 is TGCGCCAGCCGATTGGCCATTGCCGGCATTCAGTACTTC. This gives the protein CASRLAIAGIQYF.

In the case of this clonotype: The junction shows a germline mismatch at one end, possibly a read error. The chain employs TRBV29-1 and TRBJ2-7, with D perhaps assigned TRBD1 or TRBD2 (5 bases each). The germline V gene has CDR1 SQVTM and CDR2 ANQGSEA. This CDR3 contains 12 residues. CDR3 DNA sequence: TGCGGCGTTTCCAAAGGGGACGACGAGCAGTACTTC. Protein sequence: CGVSKGDDEQYF.

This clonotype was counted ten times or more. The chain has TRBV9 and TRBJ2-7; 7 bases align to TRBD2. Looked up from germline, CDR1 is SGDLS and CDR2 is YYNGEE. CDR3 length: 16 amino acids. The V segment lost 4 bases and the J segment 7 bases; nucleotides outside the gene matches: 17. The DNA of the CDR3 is TGTGCCAGCAGCCCGGCCCCCGGGACTAACTTGGGGGAGCAGTACTTC. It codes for CASSPAPGTNLGEQYF. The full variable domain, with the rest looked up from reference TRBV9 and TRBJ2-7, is DSGVTQTPKHLITATGQRVTLRCSPRSGDLSVYWYQQSLDQGLQFLIQYYNGEERAKGNILERFSAQQFPDLHSELNLSSLELGDSALYFCASSPAPGTNLGEQYFGPGTRLTVT.

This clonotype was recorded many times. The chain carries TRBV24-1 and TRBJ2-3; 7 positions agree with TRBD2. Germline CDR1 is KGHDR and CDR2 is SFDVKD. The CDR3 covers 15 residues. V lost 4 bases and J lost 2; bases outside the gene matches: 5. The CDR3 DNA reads TGTGCCACCAGTGAGGCTAGCGGTCCCACAGATACGCAGTATTTT. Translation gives CATSEASGPTDTQYF.

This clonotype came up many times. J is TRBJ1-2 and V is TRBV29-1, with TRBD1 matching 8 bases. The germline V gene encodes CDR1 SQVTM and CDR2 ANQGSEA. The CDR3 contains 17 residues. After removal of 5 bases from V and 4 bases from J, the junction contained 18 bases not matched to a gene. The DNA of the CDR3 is TGCAGCGTTTCGACAGGGGTGGGTAACTGGGCTCTCTATGGCTACACCTTC. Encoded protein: CSVSTGVGNWALYGYTF.

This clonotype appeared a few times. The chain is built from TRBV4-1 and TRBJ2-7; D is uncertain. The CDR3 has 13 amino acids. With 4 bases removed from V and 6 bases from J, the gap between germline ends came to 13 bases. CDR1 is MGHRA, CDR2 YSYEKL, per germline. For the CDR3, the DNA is TGCGCCAGCAGCCCGTCCCCCCTGACCGAGCAGTACTTC. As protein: CASSPSPLTEQYF.

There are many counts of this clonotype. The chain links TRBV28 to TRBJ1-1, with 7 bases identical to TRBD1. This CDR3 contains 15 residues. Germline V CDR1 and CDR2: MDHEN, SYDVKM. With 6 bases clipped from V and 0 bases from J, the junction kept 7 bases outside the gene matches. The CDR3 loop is CASRTSGQLNTEAFF. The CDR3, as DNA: TGTGCCAGCAGAACTTCGGGACAGCTGAACACTGAAGCTTTCTTT. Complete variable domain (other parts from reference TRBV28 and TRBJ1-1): DVKVTQSSRYLVKRTGEKVFLECVQDMDHENMFWYRQDPGLGLRLIYFSYDVKMKEKGDIPEGYSVSREKKERFSLILESASTNQTSMYLCASRTSGQLNTEAFFGQGTRLTVV.

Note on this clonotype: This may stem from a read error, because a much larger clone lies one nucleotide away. CDR3 nucleotides: TGTGCCAGCAGCTTTAAAATGACCTCTCAAGCTTTCTTT. As protein: CASSFKMTSQAFF. The chain recombines TRBV5-6 with TRBJ1-1; no reliable D call. The CDR3 contains 13 residues. Germline V gene lookup returns CDR1 SGHDT and CDR2 YYEEEE. Trimming left V 2 bases short and J 9 bases short, with 14 bases between.

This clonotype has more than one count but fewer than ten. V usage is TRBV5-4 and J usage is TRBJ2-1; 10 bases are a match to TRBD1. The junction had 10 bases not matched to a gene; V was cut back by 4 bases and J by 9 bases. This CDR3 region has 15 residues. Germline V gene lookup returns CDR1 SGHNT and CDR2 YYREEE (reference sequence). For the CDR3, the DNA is TGTGCCAGCAGCGCCGGGACAGGGGCTACGAGTGAGCAGTTCTTC. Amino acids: CASSAGTGATSEQFF.

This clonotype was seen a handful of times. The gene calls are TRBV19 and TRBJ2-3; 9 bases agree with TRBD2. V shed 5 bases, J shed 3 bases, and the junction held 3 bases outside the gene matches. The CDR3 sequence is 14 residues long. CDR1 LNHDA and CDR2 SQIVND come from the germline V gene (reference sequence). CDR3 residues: CASSSGLATDTQYF. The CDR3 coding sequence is TGTGCCAGTAGTTCCGGACTAGCGACAGATACGCAGTATTTT.